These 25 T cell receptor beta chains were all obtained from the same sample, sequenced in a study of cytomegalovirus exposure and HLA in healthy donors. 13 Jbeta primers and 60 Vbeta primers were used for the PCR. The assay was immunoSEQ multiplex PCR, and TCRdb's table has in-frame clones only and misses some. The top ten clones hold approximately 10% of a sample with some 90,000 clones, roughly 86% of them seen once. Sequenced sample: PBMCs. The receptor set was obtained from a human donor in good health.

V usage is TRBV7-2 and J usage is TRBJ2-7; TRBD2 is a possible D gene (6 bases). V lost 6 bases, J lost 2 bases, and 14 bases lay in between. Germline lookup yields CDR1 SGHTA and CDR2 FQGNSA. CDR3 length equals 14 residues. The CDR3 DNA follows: TGTGCCAGCAGTAGCGAAGCGGGTCCCTACGAGCAGTACTTC. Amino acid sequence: CASSSEAGPYEQYF.

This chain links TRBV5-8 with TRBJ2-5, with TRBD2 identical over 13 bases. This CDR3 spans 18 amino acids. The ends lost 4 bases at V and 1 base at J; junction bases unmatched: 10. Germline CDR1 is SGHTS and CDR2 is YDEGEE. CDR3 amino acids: CASSRPGLAGSGQETQYF. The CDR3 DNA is TGTGCCAGCAGCCGGCCGGGACTAGCGGGATCGGGCCAAGAGACCCAGTACTTC.

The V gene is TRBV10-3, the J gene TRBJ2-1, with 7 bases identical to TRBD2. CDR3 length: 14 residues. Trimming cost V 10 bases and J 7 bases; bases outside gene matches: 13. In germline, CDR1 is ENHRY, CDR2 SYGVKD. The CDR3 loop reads CATKKTGGMNEQFF. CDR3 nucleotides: TGTGCCACCAAAAAAACGGGGGGAATGAATGAGCAGTTCTTC.

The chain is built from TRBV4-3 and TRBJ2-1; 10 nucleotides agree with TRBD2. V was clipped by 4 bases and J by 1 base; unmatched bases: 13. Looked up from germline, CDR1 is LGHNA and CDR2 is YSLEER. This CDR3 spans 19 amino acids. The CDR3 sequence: CASSLRQAGGGLSYNEQFF. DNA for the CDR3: TGCGCCAGCAGCCTACGCCAAGCGGGAGGGGGCCTTTCCTACAATGAGCAGTTCTTC.

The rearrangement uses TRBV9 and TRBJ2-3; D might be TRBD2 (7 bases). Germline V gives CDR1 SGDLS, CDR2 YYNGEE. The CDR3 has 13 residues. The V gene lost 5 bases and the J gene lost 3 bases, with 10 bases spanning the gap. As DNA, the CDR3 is TGTGCCAGCAGAGGGGGGGCGACAGATACGCAGTATTTT. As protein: CASRGGATDTQYF.

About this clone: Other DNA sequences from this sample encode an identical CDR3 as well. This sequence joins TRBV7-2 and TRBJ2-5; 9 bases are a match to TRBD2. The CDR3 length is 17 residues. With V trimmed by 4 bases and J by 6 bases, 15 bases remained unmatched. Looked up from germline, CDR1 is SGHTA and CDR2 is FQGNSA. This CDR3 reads CASSSQPRREGVKTQYF. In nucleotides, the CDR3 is TGTGCCAGCAGCTCCCAACCACGGCGGGAGGGGGTAAAGACCCAGTACTTC.

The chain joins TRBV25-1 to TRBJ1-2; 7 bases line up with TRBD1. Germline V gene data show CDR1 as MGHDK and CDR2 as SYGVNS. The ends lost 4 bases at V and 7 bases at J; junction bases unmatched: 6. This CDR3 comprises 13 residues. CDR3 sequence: CASSVDRIIGYTF. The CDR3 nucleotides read TGTGCCAGCAGTGTGGACAGGATTATTGGCTACACCTTC.

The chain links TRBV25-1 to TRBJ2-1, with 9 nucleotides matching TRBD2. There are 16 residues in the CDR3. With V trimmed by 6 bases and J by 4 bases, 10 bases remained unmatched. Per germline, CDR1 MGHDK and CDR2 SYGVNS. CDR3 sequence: CASSLLTSGVYNEQFF. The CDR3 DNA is TGTGCCAGCAGCCTCCTGACTAGCGGAGTTTACAATGAGCAGTTCTTC.

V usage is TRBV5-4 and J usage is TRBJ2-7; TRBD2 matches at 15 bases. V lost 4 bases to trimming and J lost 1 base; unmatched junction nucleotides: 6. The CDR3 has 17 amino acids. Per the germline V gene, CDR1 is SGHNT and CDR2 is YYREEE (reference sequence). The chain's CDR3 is CASSQGLAGGRSYEQYF. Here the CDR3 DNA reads TGTGCCAGCAGCCAAGGACTAGCGGGAGGGCGGTCCTACGAGCAGTACTTC.

The CDR3 DNA is TGTGCCAGTAGACGGGGCACAGATACGCAGTATTTT. Translated, it gives CASRRGTDTQYF. V and J are TRBV19 and TRBJ2-3; D ambiguous. This CDR3 is built from 12 residues. Germline CDR1 and CDR2: LNHDA and SQIVND (reference sequence). The ends were cut back, 6 bases at V and 1 base at J, with 5 bases in the middle.

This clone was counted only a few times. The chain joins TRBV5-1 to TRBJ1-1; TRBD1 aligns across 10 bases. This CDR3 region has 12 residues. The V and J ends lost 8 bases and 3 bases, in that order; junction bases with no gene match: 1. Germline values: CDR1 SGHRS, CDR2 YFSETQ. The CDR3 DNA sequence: TGCGCCAGTGGGACAGGGGACACTGAAGCTTTCTTT. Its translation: CASGTGDTEAFF.

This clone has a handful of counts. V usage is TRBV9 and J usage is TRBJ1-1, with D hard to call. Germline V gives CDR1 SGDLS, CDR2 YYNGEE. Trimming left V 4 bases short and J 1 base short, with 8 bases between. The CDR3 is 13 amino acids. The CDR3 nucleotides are TGTGCCAGCAGCCTGACAACGAACACTGAAGCTTTCTTT. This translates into CASSLTTNTEAFF.

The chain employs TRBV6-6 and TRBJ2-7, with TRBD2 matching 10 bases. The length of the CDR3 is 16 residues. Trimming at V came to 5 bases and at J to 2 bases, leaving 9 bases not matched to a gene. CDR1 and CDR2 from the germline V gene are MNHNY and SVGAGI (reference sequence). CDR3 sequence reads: CASSKPPSGSPYEQYF. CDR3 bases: TGTGCCAGCAGTAAACCCCCTAGCGGGAGTCCCTACGAGCAGTACTTC.

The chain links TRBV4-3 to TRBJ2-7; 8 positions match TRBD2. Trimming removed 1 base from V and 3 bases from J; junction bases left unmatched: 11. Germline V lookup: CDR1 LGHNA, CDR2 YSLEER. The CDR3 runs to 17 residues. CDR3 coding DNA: TGCGCCAGCAGCCAAGGTCCCGGGCGGGAGGTGGGCTACGAGCAGTACTTC. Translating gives CASSQGPGREVGYEQYF.

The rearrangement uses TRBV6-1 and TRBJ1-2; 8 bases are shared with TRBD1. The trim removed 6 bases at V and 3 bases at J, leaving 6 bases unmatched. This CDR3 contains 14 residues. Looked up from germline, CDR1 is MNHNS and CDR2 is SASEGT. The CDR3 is CASRTGGDYYGYTF. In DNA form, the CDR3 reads TGTGCCAGCAGAACAGGGGGGGACTACTATGGCTACACCTTC.

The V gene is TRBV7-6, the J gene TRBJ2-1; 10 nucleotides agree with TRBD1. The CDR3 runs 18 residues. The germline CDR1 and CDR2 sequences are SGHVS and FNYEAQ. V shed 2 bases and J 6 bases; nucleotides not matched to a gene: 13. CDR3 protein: CASSLRGGFGTGVNEQFF. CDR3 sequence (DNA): TGTGCCAGCAGCTTAAGGGGCGGGTTTGGGACAGGGGTCAATGAGCAGTTCTTC.

This CDR3 is CASSLEQNTGELFF. The DNA for the CDR3 is TGCGCCAGCAGCTTGGAGCAAAACACCGGGGAGCTGTTTTTT. The chain links TRBV5-1 to TRBJ2-2; D not resolved. The V gene lost 0 bases and the J gene lost 2 bases, with 5 bases spanning the gap. The CDR3 runs to 14 residues. Germline-derived CDR1 and CDR2 are SGHRS and YFSETQ.

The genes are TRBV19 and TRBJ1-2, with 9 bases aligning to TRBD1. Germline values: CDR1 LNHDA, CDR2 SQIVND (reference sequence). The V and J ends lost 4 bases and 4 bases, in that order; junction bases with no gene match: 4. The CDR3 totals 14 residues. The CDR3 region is CASSTTTGGYGYTF. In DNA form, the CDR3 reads TGTGCCAGTAGTACCACGACAGGGGGCTATGGCTACACCTTC.

CDR3 in amino acids: CASSEGGRLAGPTGELFF. CDR3 coding DNA: TGTGCCAGCAGCGAGGGGGGGAGACTAGCGGGACCTACCGGGGAGCTGTTTTTT. This sequence joins TRBV9 and TRBJ2-2; 11 nucleotides match TRBD2. CDR1 is SGDLS and CDR2 is YYNGEE in the germline V gene. This CDR3 is built from 18 residues. V was clipped by 3 bases and J by 5 bases; unmatched bases: 12. The full variable domain, its missing parts supplied by reference TRBV9 and TRBJ2-2, is DSGVTQTPKHLITATGQRVTLRCSPRSGDLSVYWYQQSLDQGLQFLIQYYNGEERAKGNILERFSAQQFPDLHSELNLSSLELGDSALYFCASSEGGRLAGPTGELFFGEGSRLTVL.

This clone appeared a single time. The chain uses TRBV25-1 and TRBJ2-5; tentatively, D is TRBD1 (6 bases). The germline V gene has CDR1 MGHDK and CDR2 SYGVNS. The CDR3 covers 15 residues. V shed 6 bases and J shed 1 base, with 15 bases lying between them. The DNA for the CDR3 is TGTGCCAGCAGCTTCCCATTGGGGGCCCAAGAGACCCAGTACTTC. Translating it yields CASSFPLGAQETQYF.

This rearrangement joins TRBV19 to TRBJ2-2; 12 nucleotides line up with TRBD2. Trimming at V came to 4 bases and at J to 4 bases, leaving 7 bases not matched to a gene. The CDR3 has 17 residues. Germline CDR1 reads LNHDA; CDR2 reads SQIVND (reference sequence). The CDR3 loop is CASSRTSGMAGTGELFF. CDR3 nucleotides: TGTGCCAGTAGTAGGACTAGCGGGATGGCGGGCACCGGGGAGCTGTTTTTT. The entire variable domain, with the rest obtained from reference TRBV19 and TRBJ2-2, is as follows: DGGITQSPKYLFRKEGQNVTLSCEQNLNHDAMYWYRQDPGQGLRLIYYSQIVNDFQKGDIAEGYSVSREKKESFPLTVTSAQKNPTAFYLCASSRTSGMAGTGELFFGEGSRLTVL.

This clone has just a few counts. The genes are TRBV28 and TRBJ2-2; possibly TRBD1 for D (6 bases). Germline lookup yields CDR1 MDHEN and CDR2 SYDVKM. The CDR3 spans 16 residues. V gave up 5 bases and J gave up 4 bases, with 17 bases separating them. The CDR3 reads CASSRAVAGATGELFF. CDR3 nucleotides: TGTGCCAGCAGTCGGGCCGTGGCAGGGGCCACCGGGGAGCTGTTTTTT. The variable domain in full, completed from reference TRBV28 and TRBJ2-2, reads DVKVTQSSRYLVKRTGEKVFLECVQDMDHENMFWYRQDPGLGLRLIYFSYDVKMKEKGDIPEGYSVSREKKERFSLILESASTNQTSMYLCASSRAVAGATGELFFGEGSRLTVL.

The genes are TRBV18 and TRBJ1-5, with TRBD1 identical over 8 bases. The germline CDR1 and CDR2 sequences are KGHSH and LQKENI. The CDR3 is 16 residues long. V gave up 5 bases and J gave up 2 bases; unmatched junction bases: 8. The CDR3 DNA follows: TGTGCCAGCTCAGGAAGACAGGGGTCCGGCAATCAGCCCCAGCATTTT. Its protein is CASSGRQGSGNQPQHF.

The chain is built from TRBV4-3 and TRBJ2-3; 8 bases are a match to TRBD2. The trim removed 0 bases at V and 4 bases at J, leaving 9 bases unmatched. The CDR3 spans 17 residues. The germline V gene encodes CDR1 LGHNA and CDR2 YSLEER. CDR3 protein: CASSQDTRGGSADTQYF. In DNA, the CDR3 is TGCGCCAGCAGCCAAGATACTCGGGGGGGGTCGGCAGATACGCAGTATTTT.

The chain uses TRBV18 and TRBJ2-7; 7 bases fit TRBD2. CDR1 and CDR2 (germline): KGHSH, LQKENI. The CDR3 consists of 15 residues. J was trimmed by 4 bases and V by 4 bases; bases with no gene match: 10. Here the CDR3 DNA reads TGTGCCAGCTCACGCGGGGAGGGAGGCTATTACGAGCAGTACTTC. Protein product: CASSRGEGGYYEQYF.